This TCR beta chain was sequenced during a study of cytomegalovirus exposure and HLA in healthy donors. PCR primers comprised 60 Vbeta and 13 Jbeta primers. Sequenced by immunoSEQ multiplex PCR; TCRdb stores in-frame clones only, minus some. The repertoire table contains 60,000 to 65,000 clones. The CDR3 covers 17 residues. CDR1 and CDR2 (germline): MGHRA, YSYEKL. The V end was cut by 1 base, the J end by 6 bases, with 19 bases between. Sequencing used PBMCs. The V call is TRBV4-1, the J call TRBJ2-1; D is perhaps TRBD2 (6 bases). This sequence was found in a woman between 18 and 29 years old in good health and CMV-seronegative. The CDR3 here is CASSQGTGGVRRNEQFF. In DNA form, the CDR3 reads TGCGCCAGCAGCCAAGGTACAGGCGGGGTGAGGCGCAATGAGCAGTTCTTC.